A selection of T cell receptor beta chains follows, all from one sample in a study of shared clonotypes between healthy human individuals. Some clones are missing from TCRdb's copy, which holds only in-frame ones; the method was immunoSEQ multiplex PCR. The table has around 1.6 million clones, about 98% seen once. Material for sequencing was naive CD4+ T cells sorted from blood. The receptors here all came from a man aged 30 to 45 in good health. The CDR3 runs from the conserved cysteine through the conserved F or W. Fields, in order: V gene, D gene, clone size, J gene, CDR3 protein, CDR3 DNA. D genes are given only for firm matches. Only some rows state a clone size, as once, few, many or a class for expanded clones.

TRBV7-7	.	.	TRBJ2-1	CASSISFYNEQFF	TGTGCCAGCAGCATATCATTCTACAATGAGCAGTTCTTC
TRBV7-2	.	.	TRBJ1-4	CASSFPGINEKLFF	TGTGCCAGCAGCTTTCCAGGGATAAATGAAAAACTGTTTTTT
TRBV18	.	few	TRBJ2-2	CASSPAPGESSTGELFF	TGTGCCAGCTCACCAGCACCGGGAGAATCCTCCACCGGGGAGCTGTTTTTT
TRBV28	TRBD2	.	TRBJ2-5	CASSLIGLAGVGTQYF	TGTGCCAGCAGTTTAATCGGGCTAGCGGGGGTTGGGACCCAGTACTTC
TRBV29-1	TRBD1	.	TRBJ2-3	CSVSRGRGDTQYF	TGCAGCGTGAGCAGGGGGCGGGGAGATACGCAGTATTTT
TRBV5-1	TRBD1	.	TRBJ2-7	CASSLTGDEQYF	TGCGCCAGCAGCTTAACAGGGGACGAGCAGTACTTC
TRBV10-3	TRBD1	.	TRBJ2-5	CAISSQGAETQYF	TGTGCCATCAGTTCCCAGGGGGCGGAGACCCAGTACTTC
TRBV2	TRBD2	.	TRBJ2-7	CASSRTVSGSIEQYF	TGTGCCAGCAGTCGAACGGTTAGCGGGAGTATCGAGCAGTACTTC
TRBV15	.	.	TRBJ1-5	CATSTIGRINQPQHF	TGTGCCACCAGCACCATCGGACGGATCAATCAGCCCCAGCATTTT
TRBV7-6	.	.	TRBJ1-3	CASSFLTNSGNTIYF	TGTGCCAGCAGCTTCTTGACAAACTCTGGAAACACCATATATTTT
TRBV4-1	.	.	TRBJ1-3	CASSRGANTIYF	TGCGCCAGCAGCCGAGGAGCGAACACCATATATTTT
TRBV28	.	.	TRBJ1-4	CATRGNEKLFF	TGTGCCACCAGGGGAAATGAAAAACTGTTTTTT
TRBV18	.	.	TRBJ2-2	CASSPSRELFF	TGTGCCAGCTCACCCAGTCGGGAGCTGTTTTTT
TRBV19	.	.	TRBJ2-6	CASSTGRNSGANVLTF	TGTGCCAGTAGTACTGGACGGAACTCTGGGGCCAACGTCCTGACTTTC
TRBV5-1	TRBD1	.	TRBJ2-7	CASSTGTGSSRYEQYF	TGCGCCAGCAGCACCGGGACAGGTAGTTCCCGATACGAGCAGTACTTC
TRBV6-6	.	.	TRBJ2-3	CASSYSIIGGSDTQYF	TGTGCCAGCAGTTACTCGATAATTGGGGGTTCAGATACGCAGTATTTT
TRBV29-1	TRBD1	.	TRBJ2-2	CSVVGFGTGAHGTGELFF	TGCAGCGTTGTCGGGTTCGGGACAGGGGCCCATGGCACCGGGGAGCTGTTTTTT
TRBV7-2	.	.	TRBJ2-5	CASSFQETQYF	TGTGCCAGCAGCTTTCAAGAGACCCAGTACTTC
TRBV7-3	.	.	TRBJ2-2	CASSLTAGPAGELFF	TGTGCCAGCAGCTTAACGGCAGGTCCGGCCGGGGAGCTGTTTTTT
TRBV6-6	.	.	TRBJ2-7	CASSYSGSTYEQYF	TGTGCCAGCAGTTACTCCGGGAGCACCTACGAGCAGTACTTC
TRBV6-5	.	.	TRBJ2-1	CASSYSKLGEQFF	TGTGCCAGCAGTTACTCCAAGCTAGGGGAGCAGTTCTTC
TRBV5-1	.	.	TRBJ2-7	CASSLESRVIGYEQYF	TGCGCCAGCAGCTTGGAATCCAGGGTAATTGGCTACGAGCAGTACTTC
TRBV27	TRBD1	.	TRBJ1-1	CASRRRDSPFGEAFF	TGTGCCAGCAGAAGGAGGGACAGCCCCTTCGGGGAAGCTTTCTTT
TRBV14	.	.	TRBJ2-1	CASSHTLTVASSSPAYNEQFF	TGTGCCAGCAGCCACACCCTCACGGTAGCATCATCCTCCCCTGCATACAATGAGCAGTTCTTC
TRBV2	.	.	TRBJ2-5	CASILEQVQETQYF	.
TRBV5-1	.	.	TRBJ2-1	CASSLATYNEQFF	TGCGCCAGCAGCTTGGCCACCTACAATGAGCAGTTCTTC
TRBV11-2	TRBD2	.	TRBJ2-1	CASSSGTSGRAYNEQFF	TGTGCCAGCAGCTCGGGGACTAGCGGGAGGGCCTACAATGAGCAGTTCTTC
TRBV5-4	.	.	TRBJ2-1	CASSLELESYEQFF	TGTGCCAGCAGCTTGGAACTCGAGTCCTATGAGCAGTTCTTC
TRBV7-9	.	.	TRBJ2-5	CASSPGTPETQYF	TGTGCCAGCAGCCCTGGGACCCCAGAGACCCAGTACTTC
TRBV19	.	.	TRBJ1-5	CASTSDPNQPQHF	TGTGCCAGTACCTCAGACCCAAATCAGCCCCAGCATTTT
TRBV7-9	.	once	TRBJ2-6	CASSSPVYGGANVLTF	TGTGCCAGCAGCTCTCCCGTCTATGGTGGGGCCAACGTCCTGACTTTC
TRBV19	TRBD2	.	TRBJ2-1	CASSKISSGGGEQFF	TGTGCCAGTAGTAAAATCTCTAGCGGGGGGGGTGAGCAGTTCTTC
TRBV19	.	.	TRBJ2-2	CASSIDRLPGELFF	TGTGCCAGTAGTATCGACAGGCTGCCCGGGGAGCTGTTTTTT
TRBV6-1	.	.	TRBJ2-7	CASSYSGTYEQYF	TGTGCCAGCAGCTATAGCGGAACCTACGAGCAGTACTTC
TRBV6-5	.	.	TRBJ2-2	CASSSWGPGELFF	TGTGCCAGCAGTTCGTGGGGTCCCGGGGAGCTGTTTTTT